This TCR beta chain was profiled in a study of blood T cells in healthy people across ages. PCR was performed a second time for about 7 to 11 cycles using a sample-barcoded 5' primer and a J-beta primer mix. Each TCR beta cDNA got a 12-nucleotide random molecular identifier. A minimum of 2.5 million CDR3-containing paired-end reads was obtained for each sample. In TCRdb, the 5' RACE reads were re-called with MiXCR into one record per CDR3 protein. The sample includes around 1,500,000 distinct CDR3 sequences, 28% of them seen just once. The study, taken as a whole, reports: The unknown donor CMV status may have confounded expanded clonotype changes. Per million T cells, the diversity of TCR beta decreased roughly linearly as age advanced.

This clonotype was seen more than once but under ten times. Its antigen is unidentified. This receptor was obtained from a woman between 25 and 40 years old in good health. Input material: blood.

The CDR3 sequence is CSAMTRIHQETQYF. As DNA, the CDR3 is TGCAGTGCTATGACTAGGATTCATCAAGAGACCCAGTACTTC. The chain couples TRBV20-1 to TRBJ2-5; TRBD2 might be the D (6 bases). Germline CDR1 and CDR2: DFQATT and SNEGSKA (reference sequence). Trimming removed 4 bases from V and 2 bases from J, with 14 bases in between. CDR3 length: 14 amino acids.